The 20 T cell receptor beta chains below were found in one sample sequenced in a study of shared clonotypes between healthy human individuals. TCRdb's copy holds only in-frame clones and misses some; the assay was immunoSEQ multiplex PCR. The sample holds over a million clones, about 75% seen once. The sequenced sample was memory CD4+ T cells sorted from blood. Subset described: CD45RA-negative fraction. The source is a young man in good health.

The chain has TRBV5-1 and TRBJ2-3; no reliable D call. The ends were cut back, 3 bases at V and 2 bases at J, with 16 bases in the middle. The CDR3 is 16 residues long. Germline V gene lookup returns CDR1 SGHRS and CDR2 YFSETQ. The CDR3 is CASSSSGARTTDTQYF. The CDR3 DNA reads as TGCGCCAGCAGCTCTTCGGGCGCCCGTACCACAGATACGCAGTATTTT.

The table lists this clone with many counts. J is TRBJ2-4 and V is TRBV4-1, with D hard to call. V dropped 8 bases and J dropped 8 bases, with 19 bases sitting between them. Looked up from germline, CDR1 is MGHRA and CDR2 is YSYEKL. This CDR3 is 14 amino acids long. For the CDR3, the DNA is TGCGCCAGCTCCCCCATGACCCTTGGGGACATTCAGTACTTC. Translating it yields CASSPMTLGDIQYF.

This clone was detected a few times. The chain recombines TRBV4-1 with TRBJ2-1; 11 nucleotides agree with TRBD2. V shed 2 bases and J 2 bases; nucleotides not matched to a gene: 2. This CDR3 has 16 amino acids. Germline V gives CDR1 MGHRA, CDR2 YSYEKL. CDR3 sequence (DNA): TGCGCCAGCAGCCAATCGACTAGCGGGACCTACAATGAGCAGTTCTTC. Protein product: CASSQSTSGTYNEQFF.

V is TRBV11-2 and J is TRBJ2-3; D possibly corresponds to TRBD2 (5 bases). Germline CDR1 is SGHAT and CDR2 is FQNNGV. There are 18 residues in the CDR3. Trimming shortened V by 5 bases and J by 2 bases, and 23 bases separated the two germline ends. The CDR3 DNA reads as TGTGCCAGCAGCCAACAAGCGTTAGGACTGGAACCCACAGATACGCAGTATTTT. It translates to CASSQQALGLEPTDTQYF. Looking up the rest from reference TRBV11-2 and TRBJ2-3 gives the full variable domain: EAGVAQSPRYKIIEKRQSVAFWCNPISGHATLYWYQQILGQGPKLLIQFQNNGVVDDSQLPKDRFSAERLKGVDSTLKIQPAKLEDSAVYLCASSQQALGLEPTDTQYFGPGTRLTVL.

The chain links TRBV10-3 to TRBJ1-6; 8 bases map to TRBD1. Germline V gene sequence: CDR1 ENHRY, CDR2 SYGVKD. V was clipped by 6 bases and J by 7 bases; unmatched bases: 11. The CDR3 runs to 16 residues. The CDR3 nucleotides read TGTGCCATCAGGGAAGACAGGGGAAGTCGCAATTCACCCCTCCACTTT. This encodes CAIREDRGSRNSPLHF.

As concerns this clone: Other DNA sequences within the sample encode an identical CDR3. This chain joins TRBV5-1 and TRBJ2-7; weak D call: TRBD1 (7 bases). Germline assignment: CDR1 SGHRS and CDR2 YFSETQ. This CDR3 is built from 14 residues. V lost 0 bases to trimming and J lost 3 bases, with 10 bases between them. CDR3 in amino acids: CASSLGQGGYEQYF. Here the CDR3 DNA reads TGCGCCAGCAGCTTGGGCCAGGGGGGCTACGAGCAGTACTTC.

This clone came up once. The V gene is TRBV5-1, the J gene TRBJ2-3, with D hard to call. CDR3 size: 12 residues. Trimming stripped 4 bases from V and 2 bases from J, with 5 bases between. Germline V gives CDR1 SGHRS, CDR2 YFSETQ. The CDR3 sequence: CASSTPTDTQYF. CDR3 in DNA: TGCGCCAGCAGCACCCCCACAGATACGCAGTATTTT.

The gene calls are TRBV5-6 and TRBJ1-5; possible D gene TRBD1, 6 bases. Germline values: CDR1 SGHDT, CDR2 YYEEEE. Trimming shortened V by 4 bases and J by 4 bases, and 15 bases separated the two germline ends. This CDR3 is 15 amino acids long. Here the CDR3 DNA reads TGTGCCAGCAGCGCCGGGCAGGGGTTTAATCAGCCCCAGCATTTT. Translated: CASSAGQGFNQPQHF.

Details on this clone: Other DNA variants within this sample encode the same CDR3. The DNA of the CDR3 is TGTGCCAGCAGCCGGGGGGGGTCCCAAGAGACCCAGTACTTC. Translated: CASSRGGSQETQYF. The chain employs TRBV7-2 and TRBJ2-5; 8 bases agree with TRBD2. CDR3 size: 14 residues. CDR1 SGHTA and CDR2 FQGNSA come from the germline V gene. V gave up 5 bases and J gave up 1 base; unmatched junction bases: 3.

The V and J genes are TRBV10-3 and TRBJ2-7, with 7 bases lining up with TRBD1. Germline CDR1 is ENHRY and CDR2 is SYGVKD. The V and J ends lost 5 bases and 4 bases, in that order; junction bases with no gene match: 8. The CDR3 runs to 14 residues. The CDR3 region has the DNA TGTGCCATCAGTTCCGGGACAGCTAATTACGAGCAGTACTTC. This encodes CAISSGTANYEQYF.

This clone occurred a few times. The V and J genes are TRBV5-1 and TRBJ2-3; D remains ambiguous. CDR1 and CDR2 from the germline V gene are SGHRS and YFSETQ. The CDR3 is made up of 13 amino acids. V was trimmed by 6 bases and J by 2 bases, leaving 10 bases between them. In nucleotides, the CDR3 is TGCGCCAGCACGTCCCAGGACACAGATACGCAGTATTTT. Its translation: CASTSQDTDTQYF.

The chain recombines TRBV12-5 with TRBJ2-3, with 10 bases fitting TRBD2. Germline CDR1 reads LGHNT; CDR2 reads FRNRAP. This CDR3 contains 14 residues. The V and J ends lost 6 bases and 3 bases, in that order; junction bases with no gene match: 3. In nucleotides, the CDR3 is TGTGCTAGTGGAGCGGGGGGGAAAACAGATACGCAGTATTTT. This sequence encodes CASGAGGKTDTQYF.

The chain joins TRBV6-1 to TRBJ1-2; tentative D call: TRBD1 (5 bases). Germline lookup yields CDR1 MNHNS and CDR2 SASEGT. Trimming removed 2 bases from V and 6 bases from J, with 7 bases in between. There are 12 residues in the CDR3. CDR3 sequence: CASSERGDGYTF. Here the CDR3 DNA reads TGTGCCAGCAGTGAAAGGGGCGATGGCTACACCTTC.

The chain combines TRBV19 with TRBJ2-7, with 8 bases matching TRBD1. Looked up from germline, CDR1 is LNHDA and CDR2 is SQIVND (reference sequence). V was pared by 2 bases and J by 5 bases, with 2 bases of the junction left unmatched. The CDR3 has 13 amino acids. The CDR3 DNA sequence: TGTGCCAGTAGTATACAGGGGGCTGACGAGCAGTACTTC. Protein: CASSIQGADEQYF.

In its sample, this clone was seen once. This rearrangement joins TRBV5-1 to TRBJ1-1, with TRBD1 matching 7 bases. V was clipped by 0 bases and J by 4 bases; unmatched bases: 3. Looked up from germline, CDR1 is SGHRS and CDR2 is YFSETQ. The CDR3 sequence is 14 residues long. The CDR3 sequence is CASSLVGTVTEAFF. CDR3 DNA: TGCGCCAGCAGCTTGGTGGGGACAGTCACTGAAGCTTTCTTT.

The CDR3 DNA reads as TGCGCCAGCAGACAGACTCGTGCTAGCACAGATACGCAGTATTTT. It specifies CASRQTRASTDTQYF. The chain has TRBV10-2 and TRBJ2-3, with D hard to call. CDR1 and CDR2 from the germline V gene are WSHSY and SAAADI. Trimming took off 6 bases at V and 0 bases at J, with 13 bases between the two ends. CDR3 length equals 15 residues.

This clone was seen a handful of times. This chain joins TRBV27 and TRBJ1-5; D not resolved. V was shortened by 2 bases and J by 2 bases, with 7 bases between the two germline ends. The length of the CDR3 is 14 residues. Germline CDR1 MNHEY, CDR2 SMNVEV (reference sequence). CDR3 sequence (DNA): TGTGCCAGCAGTTTAGGCATAGGCAATCAGCCCCAGCATTTT. Translated: CASSLGIGNQPQHF.

The V call is TRBV13, the J call TRBJ1-1; D is perhaps TRBD1 (5 bases). CDR3 size: 18 residues. Germline V gene data show CDR1 as PRHDT and CDR2 as FYEKMQ (reference sequence). V was cut by 5 bases and J by 0 bases, with 22 bases left in between. The CDR3 region is CASSQIGTQARMNTEAFF. DNA of the CDR3: TGTGCCAGCAGCCAAATCGGGACCCAGGCCAGGATGAACACTGAAGCTTTCTTT.

J is TRBJ2-2 and V is TRBV4-3, with D perhaps being TRBD1 or TRBD2 (7 bases each). Germline V lookup: CDR1 LGHNA, CDR2 YSLEER. The CDR3 sequence is 14 residues long. Trimming removed 4 bases from V and 5 bases from J, with 11 bases in between. The CDR3 nucleotides are TGCGCCAGCAGCCGACAGGGAGGGACCGGGGAGCTGTTTTTT. Translation: CASSRQGGTGELFF.

The rearrangement uses TRBV18 and TRBJ1-1; D unclear. The germline V and J ends were trimmed by 6 bases and 3 bases, with 11 bases remaining between them. This CDR3 is built from 13 residues. Germline lookup yields CDR1 KGHSH and CDR2 LQKENI. CDR3 in amino acids: CASSRSRDTEAFF. CDR3 DNA: TGTGCCAGCTCGAGGTCGCGGGACACTGAAGCTTTCTTT.